The following is a T cell receptor (beta chain) sequence with its context. What antigen it recognizes has not been identified. Base qualities were left out, and no much larger clone turns up one base away. The sample belongs to a study of T cell responses to AZD1222 COVID-19 vaccine (dated by TCRdb to the early 2020s). About the full investigation: Because spike-specific TCR depth and breadth did not differ between the two schedules, AZD1222 recipients who got a second dose at roughly 4 weeks were pooled with those who got a second dose at roughly 12 weeks. TCR sequencing was performed for approximately 240 trial participants, of whom some 200 were given two doses of AZD1222 and about 25 were given two doses of MenACWY control vaccine. Trial participants were enrolled by age into 18-55, 56-69 and 70-plus year subgroups, with approximately 150, 30 and 60 TCR-sequenced participants respectively.

Summary of the overall study and its limitations: In the small 56-69-year group, the increase in depth fell short of significance, most likely because of low power. Reportedly, almost half of the unique spike-specific TCRs recognized epitopes lying outside the regions that are mutated in the B.1.351 and B.1.1.7 variants. CD4 TCRs associated with the vaccine covered the entire spike protein, and the dominant responses were in regions 160-218 and 743-854. Conclusions about previously exposed vaccinees are limited because only five to seven AZD1222 recipients were SARS-CoV-2 seropositive at baseline. Participants were mostly white British, with more females than males. The authors suggested clonal diversity may have been underestimated. After two AZD1222 doses, both the breadth and the depth of spike-specific TCRs were significantly higher than at day 0 and than in MenACWY recipients. Because no samples from the day 14 peak response were available, repertoires could be characterized only after the peak T cell response.

The time point label for this specimen denotes: baseline before first vaccination. Vaccinee samples came from UK trials COV001 and COV002, including a single-blind randomized controlled phase 2/3 trial of AZD1222 (ChAdOx1 nCoV-19) in healthy adults. For TCRbeta chain sequencing, PBMC samples from trial participants were taken at day 0 and at day 28 after the second dose. The CDR3 regions of human TCRbeta chains were analyzed by immunosequencing. In the paper's pipeline: Repertoire TCRs were checked for matches against a reference library of SARS-CoV-2-specific TCRs that had been generated using the MIRA antigen-specificity platform. Breadth was defined as the fraction of unique TCRs that were SARS-CoV-2-associated. Depth was defined as the fraction of total T cells that were SARS-CoV-2-associated. Using the MIRA data, each spike-specific TCR was mapped to the spike region that the TCR reacts to and placed in a CD4 or CD8 class. Log10-transformed breadth and depth values were compared by one-way ANOVA with Sidak's multiple comparisons tests. The table comes from immuneACCESS by way of TCRdb, which keeps in-frame sequences with V and J called. Part of the clones is missing from these tables; in studies checked, under half for an unresolved V gene and the rest for unknown reasons. V and J calls and clone size come straight from that table; D and trimming were deduced from the DNA. The table for this sample lists about 120,000 clones; 81% of them were counted only once. Jointly, the top ten make up 4% to 5% of the sample.

The sequences come from peripheral blood, collected on day 0 of AZD1222 vaccination. The sequence came from an adult in good health.

At the DNA level, the sequence is TGTGCCAGCAGCCAAGGGAATACGCAGTATTTT. Its translation reads: CASSQGNTQYF. The chain is assembled from TRBV14 and TRBJ2-3, with no reliable assignment of the D segment. There are 11 amino acids in the CDR3, from cysteine to phenylalanine inclusive. The only DNA kept is the CDR3, 33 bases in frame from the first base. Cut back by 1 base and 7 bases, the V and J ends lie 3 bases apart. The germline V gene provides CDR1 SGHDN and CDR2 FVKESK.